This T cell receptor beta chain was captured in a study of cytomegalovirus exposure and HLA in healthy donors. As for this clone: The antigen is undetermined.

The study's findings and limits: Listed as cytomegalovirus-associated were 150 or so TCR beta chains. A later analysis linked a missense DCLRE1C variant to TCR beta V- and J-gene trimming. There were three CMV-associated chains whose specificity for CMV antigens was confirmed in vitro. Several of the most significant clusters appeared, in a later analysis, to be linked to common viral pathogens.

PCR was performed using 60 Vbeta and 13 Jbeta primers. Libraries were prepared by immunoSEQ multiplex PCR; TCRdb keeps only in-frame clonotypes and omits some of them. The sample table includes roughly 50,000 clones. Germline assignment: CDR1 SGHRS and CDR2 YFSETQ. CDR3 length: 14 residues. V was pared by 4 bases and J by 5 bases, with 6 bases of the junction left unmatched. Sequenced: PBMCs. The chain is built from TRBV5-1 and TRBJ2-7; 10 bases line up with TRBD1. This receptor was taken from a woman between 35 and 50 years old in good health and CMV-seronegative. The CDR3 DNA follows: TGCGCCAGCAGCCCGGGGACAGGGGACGACGAGCAGTACTTC. It translates to CASSPGTGDDEQYF.